This T cell receptor beta chain was sequenced in a study of Ad26.COV2.S vaccination and SARS-CoV-2 variants. V was pared by 2 bases and J by 8 bases, with 10 bases between. CDR3 size: 13 residues. Per germline, CDR1 SGHTA and CDR2 FQGTGA. This clone has a single count. Its cognate antigen is unknown. Produced via immunoSEQ multiplex PCR; TCRdb's table is partial and in-frame only. The repertoire holds some 500,000 clones, with 89% as singletons. Treatment: 15 to 20 received Ad26.COV2.S at low or high dose, single or two shots; a few received placebo; per-sample allocation not given. Following the first vaccine or placebo injection, samples were taken on day 63. Regarding the study as a whole: Substantial post-vaccination breadth of spike-specific CD8+ and CD4+ T cell responses was reported.

The TCR comes from a person aged 18-65 years who received the Ad26.COV2.S COVID-19 vaccine or a placebo. The chain recombines TRBV7-3 with TRBJ1-3; no reliable D call. Sequenced here: peripheral blood, sampled in a trial of Ad26.COV2.S vaccine versus placebo. In DNA, the CDR3 is TGTGCCAGCAGCTTACGCCCCGGTGACACCATATATTTT. Protein: CASSLRPGDTIYF.